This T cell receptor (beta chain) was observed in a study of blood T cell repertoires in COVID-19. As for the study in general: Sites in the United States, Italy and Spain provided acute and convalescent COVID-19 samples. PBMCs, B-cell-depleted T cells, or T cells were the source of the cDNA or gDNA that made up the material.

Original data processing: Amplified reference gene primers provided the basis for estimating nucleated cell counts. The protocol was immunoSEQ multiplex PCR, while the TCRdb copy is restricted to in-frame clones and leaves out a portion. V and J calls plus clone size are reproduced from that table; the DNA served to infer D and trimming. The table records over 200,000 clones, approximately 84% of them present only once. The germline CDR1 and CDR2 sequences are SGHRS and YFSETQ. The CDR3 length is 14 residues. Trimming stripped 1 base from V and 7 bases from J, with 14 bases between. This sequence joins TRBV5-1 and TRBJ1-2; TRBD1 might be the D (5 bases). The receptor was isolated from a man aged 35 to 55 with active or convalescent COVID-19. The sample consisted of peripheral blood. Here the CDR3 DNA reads TGCGCCAGCAGCTTGTTCTACGGGGGAGGTGGCTACACCTTC. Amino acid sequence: CASSLFYGGGGYTF.